Below are 3 T cell receptor beta chains sequenced from a single sample in a study of blood T cell repertoires in COVID-19. TCRdb's copy holds only in-frame clones and misses some; the assay was immunoSEQ multiplex PCR. The data show some 150,000 clones, 89% seen once. The sequenced material came from peripheral blood. All receptors come from a human donor in a cohort sampled during active COVID-19.

This chain links TRBV5-6 with TRBJ2-7; 13 nucleotides agree with TRBD2. From germline, CDR1 is SGHDT and CDR2 YYEEEE. The CDR3 has 15 amino acids. The J segment lost 1 base and the V segment lost 5 bases, leaving 3 bases of the junction unmatched. CDR3 in DNA: TGTGCCAGCAGACTAGCGGGGGGGACTTCCTACGAGCAGTACTTC. Protein: CASRLAGGTSYEQYF.

This chain links TRBV2 with TRBJ2-7; 9 nucleotides agree with TRBD1. The CDR3 is 16 amino acids. Germline assignment: CDR1 SNHLY and CDR2 FYNNEI. J gave up 4 bases and V 4 bases, and 11 bases lay outside the gene matches. The CDR3 reads CASSGFGTGTVYEQYF. CDR3 coding DNA: TGTGCCAGCAGTGGATTCGGGACAGGGACCGTTTACGAGCAGTACTTC.

In this sample, this clone turned up once. No conserved phenylalanine or tryptophan is present at the end of the CDR3, so a read error is the likely explanation. The DNA is omitted, as the CDR3 cannot be located on it reliably, and the CDR3 follows TCRdb's listing. This sequence joins TRBV20-1 and TRBJ1-2; the table assigns TRBD1, which was not confirmed against the DNA. Termini included, the CDR3 measures 10 amino acids. The germline gives CDR1 DFQATT, CDR2 SNEGSKA (reference sequence). The chain's CDR3 is CSARVITGGI.